Listed here is a single T cell receptor (beta chain). Antigen unknown. The CDR3 has 15 amino acids. The V gene lost 2 bases and the J gene lost 0 bases, with 7 bases spanning the gap. Germline V lookup: CDR1 SEHNR, CDR2 FQNEAQ (reference sequence). The table came from immunoSEQ multiplex PCR; TCRdb's copy has only in-frame clones and leaves some out. The table has 20,000 to 25,000 clones, 88% seen once; the top ten hold around 9.9%. The sample is drawn from a study of T cells in localized non-small cell lung cancer. Study observations and caveats: Without multi-region sequencing, intratumor heterogeneity could not be excluded.

This TCR was sampled from a woman aged 40-69 years with stage III lung adenocarcinoma. The rearrangement links TRBV7-9 to TRBJ1-4; D gene uncertain. This specimen consisted of peripheral blood mononuclear cells, obtained before any cancer treatment. This CDR3 is CASSLTQSTNEKLFF. In DNA, the CDR3 is TGTGCCAGCAGCTTAACACAGTCAACTAATGAAAAACTGTTTTTT.